These 10 T cell receptor beta chains were sequenced from one sample in a study of blood T cell repertoires in COVID-19. Measured with immunoSEQ multiplex PCR; TCRdb has only the in-frame clones, and not every one. The data contain 100,000 or so clones, roughly 85% of them singletons. Specimen: peripheral blood. These receptors all stem from a woman in her seventies with active or convalescent COVID-19.

The CDR3 DNA sequence: TGTGCCACCAGTGACACTGACAGGGGGGCGGTCAATGAGCAGTTCTTC. Translated, it gives CATSDTDRGAVNEQFF. The gene calls are TRBV24-1 and TRBJ2-1; 9 nucleotides match TRBD1. The germline CDR1 and CDR2 sequences are KGHDR and SFDVKD. V lost 4 bases and J lost 6; bases outside the gene matches: 9. The CDR3 is 16 amino acids.

The genes are TRBV24-1 and TRBJ2-5, with 8 bases identical to TRBD1. CDR1 and CDR2 from the germline V gene are KGHDR and SFDVKD. V was pared by 4 bases and J by 5 bases, with 5 bases of the junction left unmatched. This CDR3 is built from 14 residues. CDR3 in amino acids: CATSERQGSETQYF. Here the CDR3 DNA reads TGTGCCACCAGTGAGAGACAGGGGTCGGAGACCCAGTACTTC.

The chain combines TRBV18 with TRBJ1-4; no definite D call. The germline V gene has CDR1 KGHSH and CDR2 LQKENI. V was pared by 4 bases and J by 8 bases, with 11 bases between. The CDR3 contains 13 residues. As DNA, the CDR3 is TGTGCCAGCTCACGACCAGGAGGGGAAAAACTGTTTTTT. Protein: CASSRPGGEKLFF. Together with reference TRBV18 and TRBJ1-4, the CDR3 gives the full variable domain: NAGVMQNPRHLVRRRGQEARLRCSPMKGHSHVYWYRQLPEEGLKFMVYLQKENIIDESGMPKERFSAEFPKEGPSILRIQQVVRGDSAAYFCASSRPGGEKLFFGSGTQLSVL.

This chain links TRBV9 with TRBJ2-3, with 8 nucleotides matching TRBD2. Germline V gene sequence: CDR1 SGDLS, CDR2 YYNGEE. V lost 1 base to trimming and J lost 5 bases; unmatched junction nucleotides: 3. The CDR3 length is 14 residues. For the CDR3, the DNA is TGTGCCAGCAGCGTACGGGAGGGGAAAGATACGCAGTATTTT. Amino acids: CASSVREGKDTQYF.

The chain recombines TRBV4-3 with TRBJ2-3, with TRBD2 as a possible D gene (6 bases). This CDR3 spans 17 amino acids. Germline V CDR1 and CDR2: LGHNA, YSLEER. Trimming shortened V by 2 bases and J by 4 bases, and 19 bases separated the two germline ends. The chain's CDR3 is CASSQSGTFRSADTQYF. The CDR3 DNA follows: TGCGCCAGCAGCCAATCGGGGACTTTTCGATCGGCAGATACGCAGTATTTT.

The chain recombines TRBV12-5 with TRBJ1-2; TRBD1 matches 9 bases. CDR3 length: 16 amino acids. The germline gives CDR1 LGHNT, CDR2 FRNRAP. The V gene end was trimmed by 2 bases and the J gene end by 2 bases; junction bases not matched to a gene: 6. The CDR3 is CASGLSVGQGNYGYTF. CDR3 coding DNA: TGTGCTAGTGGTTTGAGCGTGGGACAGGGAAACTATGGCTACACCTTC. Combining the CDR3 with reference TRBV12-5 and TRBJ1-2 gives the whole variable domain DARVTQTPRHKVTEMGQEVTMRCQPILGHNTVFWYRQTMMQGLELLAYFRNRAPLDDSGMPKDRFSAEMPDATLATLKIQPSEPRDSAVYFCASGLSVGQGNYGYTFGSGTRLTVV.

This clone was observed once. The genes are TRBV11-2 and TRBJ2-5; perhaps TRBD1 as D (5 bases). The CDR3 totals 15 residues. Germline CDR1 is SGHAT and CDR2 is FQNNGV. V lost 1 base and J lost 1, with 10 bases in between. This chain's CDR3 is CASSLGSQGQETQYF. The CDR3 DNA reads TGTGCCAGCAGCTTAGGTTCCCAGGGCCAAGAGACCCAGTACTTC.

V gene TRBV19 combines with J gene TRBJ1-1, with D perhaps matching TRBD1 (6 bases). CDR1 and CDR2 from the germline V gene are LNHDA and SQIVND (reference sequence). Trimming pared 7 bases from V and 1 base from J, leaving 16 bases between. The CDR3 is 15 amino acids. CDR3 region: CASTPLTGRNTEAFF. DNA of the CDR3: TGTGCCAGTACCCCGCTGACAGGTAGGAACACTGAAGCTTTCTTT.

Only one count was recorded for this clone. The V gene is TRBV5-4, the J gene TRBJ2-7; the match to TRBD2 covers 8 bases. CDR3 size: 15 residues. CDR1 is SGHNT and CDR2 is YYREEE in the germline V gene (reference sequence). V dropped 4 bases and J dropped 0; count of bases not matched to a gene: 6. As DNA, the CDR3 is TGTGCCAGCAGCCTGGGGACTAGTAGCTCCTACGAGCAGTACTTC. This codes for CASSLGTSSSYEQYF.

The chain employs TRBV6-5 and TRBJ1-5; no reliable D call. This CDR3 has 13 amino acids. Trimming took off 8 bases at V and 6 bases at J, with 14 bases between the two ends. Germline V lookup: CDR1 MNHEY, CDR2 SVGAGI. The CDR3 DNA is TGTGCCAGCTCATCCCGGGGAATTCAGCCCCAGCATTTT. Residues: CASSSRGIQPQHF.